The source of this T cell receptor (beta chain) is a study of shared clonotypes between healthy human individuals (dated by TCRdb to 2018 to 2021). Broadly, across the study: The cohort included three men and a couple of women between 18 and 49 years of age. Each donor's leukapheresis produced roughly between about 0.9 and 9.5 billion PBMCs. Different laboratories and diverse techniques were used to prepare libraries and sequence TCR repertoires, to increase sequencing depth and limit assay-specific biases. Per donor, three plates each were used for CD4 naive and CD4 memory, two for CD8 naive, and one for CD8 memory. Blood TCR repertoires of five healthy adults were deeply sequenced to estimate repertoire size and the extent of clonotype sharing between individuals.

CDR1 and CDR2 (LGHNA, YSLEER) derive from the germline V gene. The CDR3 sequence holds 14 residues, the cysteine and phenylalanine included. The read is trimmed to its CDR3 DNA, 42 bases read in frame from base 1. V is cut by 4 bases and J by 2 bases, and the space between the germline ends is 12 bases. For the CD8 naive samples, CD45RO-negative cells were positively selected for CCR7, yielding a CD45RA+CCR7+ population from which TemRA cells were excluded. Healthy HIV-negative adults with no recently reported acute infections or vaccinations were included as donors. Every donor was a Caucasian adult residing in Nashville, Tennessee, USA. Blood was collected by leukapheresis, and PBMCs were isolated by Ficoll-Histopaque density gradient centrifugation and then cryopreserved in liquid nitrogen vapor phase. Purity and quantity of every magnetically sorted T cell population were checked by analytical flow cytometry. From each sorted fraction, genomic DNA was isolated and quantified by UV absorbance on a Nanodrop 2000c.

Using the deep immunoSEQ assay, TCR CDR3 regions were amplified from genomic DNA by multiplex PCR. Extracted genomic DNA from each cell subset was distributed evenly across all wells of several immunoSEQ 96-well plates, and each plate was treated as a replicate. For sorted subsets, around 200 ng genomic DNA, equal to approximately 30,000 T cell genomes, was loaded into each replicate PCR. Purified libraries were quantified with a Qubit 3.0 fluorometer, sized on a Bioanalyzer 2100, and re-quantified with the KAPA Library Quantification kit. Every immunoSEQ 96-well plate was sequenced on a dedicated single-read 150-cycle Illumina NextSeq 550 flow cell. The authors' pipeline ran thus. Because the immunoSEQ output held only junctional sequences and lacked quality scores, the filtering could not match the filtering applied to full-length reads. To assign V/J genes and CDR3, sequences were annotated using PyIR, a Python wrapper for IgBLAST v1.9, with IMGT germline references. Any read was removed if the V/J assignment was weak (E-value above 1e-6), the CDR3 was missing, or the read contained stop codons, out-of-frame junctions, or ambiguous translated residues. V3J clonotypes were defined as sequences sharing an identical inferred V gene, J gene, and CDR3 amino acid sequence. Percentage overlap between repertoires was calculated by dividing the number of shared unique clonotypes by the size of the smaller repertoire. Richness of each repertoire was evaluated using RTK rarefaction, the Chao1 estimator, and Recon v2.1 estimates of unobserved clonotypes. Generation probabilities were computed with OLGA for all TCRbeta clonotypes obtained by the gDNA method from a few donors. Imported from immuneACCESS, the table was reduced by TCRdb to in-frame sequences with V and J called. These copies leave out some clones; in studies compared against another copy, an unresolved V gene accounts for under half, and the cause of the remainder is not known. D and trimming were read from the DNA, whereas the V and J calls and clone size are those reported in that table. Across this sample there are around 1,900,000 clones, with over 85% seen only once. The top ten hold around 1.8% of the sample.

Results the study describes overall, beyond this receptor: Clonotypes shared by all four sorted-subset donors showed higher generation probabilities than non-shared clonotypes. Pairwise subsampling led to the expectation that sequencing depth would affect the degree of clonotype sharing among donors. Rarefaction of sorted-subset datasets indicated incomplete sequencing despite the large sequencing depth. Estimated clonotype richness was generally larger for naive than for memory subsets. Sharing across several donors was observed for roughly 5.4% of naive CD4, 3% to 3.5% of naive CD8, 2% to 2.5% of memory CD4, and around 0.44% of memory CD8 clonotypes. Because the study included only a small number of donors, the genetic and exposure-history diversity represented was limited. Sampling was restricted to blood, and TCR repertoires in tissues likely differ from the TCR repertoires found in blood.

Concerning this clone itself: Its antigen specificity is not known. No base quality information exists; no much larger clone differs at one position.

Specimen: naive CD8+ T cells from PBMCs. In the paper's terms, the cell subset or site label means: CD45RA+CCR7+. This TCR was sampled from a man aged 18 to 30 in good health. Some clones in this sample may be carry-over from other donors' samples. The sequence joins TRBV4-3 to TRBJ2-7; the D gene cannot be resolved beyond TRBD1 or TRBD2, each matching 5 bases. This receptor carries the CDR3 CASSPTLGAYEQYF. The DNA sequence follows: TGCGCCAGCAGCCCAACATTGGGGGCCTACGAGCAGTACTTC.